The 9 T cell receptor beta chains listed next were all sequenced from one sample in a study of blood T cell repertoires in COVID-19 (dated by TCRdb to 2018 to 2021). The protocol used for the library was the immunoSEQ multiplex PCR assay. TCRdb mirrors the immuneACCESS table, restricted to in-frame sequences. Some clones are absent from its copies; in checked studies, under half trace to an unresolved V gene, and the reason for the others is unknown. The sample yields roughly 64,000 clones; approximately 83% were counted once. The top ten clonotypes cover about 1.1% of the sample. The sequencing sample was made of peripheral blood. Receptor source: a man aged 35-49 years with acute or convalescent COVID-19.

The V gene is TRBV11-3, the J gene TRBJ1-4; the match to TRBD1 covers 8 bases. CDR1 is SGHNT and CDR2 is YENEEA in the germline V gene. The CDR3 sequence is 16 residues long. Trimming at V came to 5 bases and at J to 7 bases, leaving 12 bases not matched to a gene. CDR3: CASSRTKTGEGEKLFF. CDR3 coding DNA: TGTGCCAGCAGCCGGACTAAGACAGGGGAAGGTGAAAAACTGTTTTTT.

This clone was found once. This chain uses TRBV11-2 with TRBJ1-1, with D maybe TRBD1 (5 bases). The germline V gene encodes CDR1 SGHAT and CDR2 FQNNGV. V was trimmed by 7 bases and J by 0 bases, leaving 9 bases between them. CDR3 length: 13 residues. The CDR3 DNA reads TGTGCCAGCAAATGGGGCATGAACACTGAAGCTTTCTTT. It encodes CASKWGMNTEAFF.

The chain recombines TRBV9 with TRBJ1-1; D unresolved. This CDR3 is 13 amino acids long. The V end lost 0 bases, the J end lost 5 bases, and 8 bases lay between the germline ends. CDR1 SGDLS and CDR2 YYNGEE come from the germline V gene. The CDR3: CASSVDSSTEAFF. The CDR3 nucleotides read TGTGCCAGCAGCGTAGATTCGTCGACTGAAGCTTTCTTT.

The V and J genes are TRBV4-1 and TRBJ1-2; D not certain. The CDR3 is made up of 16 amino acids. Germline V gene lookup returns CDR1 MGHRA and CDR2 YSYEKL. The V end lost 4 bases, the J end lost 5 bases, and 20 bases lay between the germline ends. The chain's CDR3 is CASSRTQTGVLYGYTF. In nucleotides, the CDR3 is TGCGCCAGCAGCCGCACCCAGACCGGGGTGTTATATGGCTACACCTTC.

V usage is TRBV27 and J usage is TRBJ1-1; 8 positions agree with TRBD1. From germline, CDR1 is MNHEY and CDR2 SMNVEV (reference sequence). Trimming removed 6 bases from V and 3 bases from J; junction bases left unmatched: 9. CDR3 length: 15 amino acids. The CDR3 protein is CASRNPPDRDTEAFF. The CDR3 DNA is TGTGCCAGCAGAAACCCCCCGGACAGGGACACTGAAGCTTTCTTT.

J is TRBJ2-5 and V is TRBV29-1; D is possibly TRBD2 (6 bases). Trimming pared 7 bases from V and 12 bases from J, leaving 12 bases between. The CDR3 covers 9 residues. In germline, CDR1 is SQVTM, CDR2 ANQGSEA. The CDR3 is CSGGIPEYF. CDR3 nucleotide sequence: TGCAGCGGCGGGATACCGGAGTACTTC.

This rearrangement joins TRBV12-5 to TRBJ1-3, with D uncertain. CDR1 and CDR2 (germline): LGHNT, FRNRAP. The CDR3 length is 15 residues. Trimming cost V 0 bases and J 2 bases, with 8 bases left between them. CDR3 bases: TGTGCTAGTGGTTTGGTACAAACAGCTGGAAACACCATATATTTT. Its translation is CASGLVQTAGNTIYF.

The chain combines TRBV5-8 with TRBJ1-4; possibly TRBD1 for D (5 bases). The CDR3 covers 15 residues. The germline CDR1 and CDR2 sequences are SGHTS and YDEGEE. With 3 bases removed from V and 5 bases from J, the gap between germline ends came to 14 bases. The CDR3 coding sequence is TGTGCCAGCAGCTACGGACAAAGAGAGAATGAAAAACTGTTTTTT. The encoded protein is CASSYGQRENEKLFF.

The genes are TRBV27 and TRBJ1-2; 9 bases align to TRBD1. The CDR3 extends over 14 amino acids. Germline V gene data show CDR1 as MNHEY and CDR2 as SMNVEV (reference sequence). With V trimmed by 5 bases and J by 5 bases, 6 bases remained unmatched. The CDR3 protein is CASSPDRGLYGYTF. CDR3 nucleotide sequence: TGTGCCAGCAGTCCGGACAGGGGCTTGTATGGCTACACCTTC.